These 2 T cell receptor beta chains were all obtained from the same sample, sequenced in a study of CD8 T cells in ankylosing spondylitis. Via MiXCR, TCRdb re-called the 5' RACE reads, giving one row per CDR3 protein. This table has under 200,000 distinct CDR3 sequences, around 9.6% appearing once. Sequencing used blood, either unsorted or a sorted T cell fraction (not recorded which). These receptors came from a female donor with ankylosing spondylitis or in good health (not recorded which).

The CDR3 coding sequence is TGCGCCAGCAGCTTGCTCGGCGGGCTCACAGATACGCAGTATTTT. Encoded protein: CASSLLGGLTDTQYF. The chain couples TRBV5-1 to TRBJ2-3; D is possibly TRBD2 (5 bases). CDR3 length equals 15 residues. Germline V lookup: CDR1 SGHRS, CDR2 YFSETQ. Trimming removed 1 base from V and 2 bases from J, with 11 bases in between.

V and J are TRBV6-5 and TRBJ2-2; TRBD1 is a possible D gene (5 bases). This CDR3 comprises 12 residues. Germline lookup yields CDR1 MNHEY and CDR2 SVGAGI. V lost 6 bases and J lost 6, with 8 bases in between. The CDR3 coding sequence is TGTGCCAGCAGAAGGGGATCCGGGGAGCTGTTTTTT. This sequence encodes CASRRGSGELFF.